This TCR beta chain is from a study of blood T cell repertoires in COVID-19. Original data processing: Estimates of nucleated cell counts were drawn from the amplification of reference gene primers. Sequencing used immunoSEQ multiplex PCR; TCRdb keeps in-frame clones, though not all of them. V and J calls and clone size are copied from that table; D and trimming were computed from the DNA. The sample holds hundreds of thousands of clones, approximately 83% seen once. Enrolled through a virtual design, the participants were between 18 and 89 years of age and came from about two dozen US areas. V was clipped by 6 bases and J by 2 bases, with 13 bases between them. The CDR3 covers 15 residues. Germline-derived CDR1 and CDR2 are MNHEY and SMNVEV (reference sequence).

This sequence joins TRBV27 and TRBJ2-2, with D tentatively TRBD1 (6 bases). This receptor was identified in a man aged 30 to 45 who had recovered from COVID-19. What was sequenced was PBMCs or T cells enriched from blood (not recorded which). In DNA, the CDR3 is TGTGCCAGCAGGAGGACAGAAATTAACACCGGGGAGCTGTTTTTT. Its translation is CASRRTEINTGELFF.